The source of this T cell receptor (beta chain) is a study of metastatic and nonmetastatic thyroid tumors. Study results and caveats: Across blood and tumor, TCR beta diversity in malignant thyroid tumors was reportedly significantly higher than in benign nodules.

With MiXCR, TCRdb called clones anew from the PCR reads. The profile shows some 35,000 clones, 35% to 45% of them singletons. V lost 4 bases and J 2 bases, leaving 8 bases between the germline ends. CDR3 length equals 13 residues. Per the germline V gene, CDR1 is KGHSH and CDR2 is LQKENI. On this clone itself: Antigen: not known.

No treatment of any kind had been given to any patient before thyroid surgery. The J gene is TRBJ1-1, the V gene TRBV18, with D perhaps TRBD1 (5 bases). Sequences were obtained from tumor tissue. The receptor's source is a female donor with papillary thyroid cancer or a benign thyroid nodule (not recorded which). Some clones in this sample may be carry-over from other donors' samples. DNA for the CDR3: TGTGCCAGCTCACAGGGGCAAAACACTGAAGCTTTCTTT. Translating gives CASSQGQNTEAFF.